Presented here are 23 T cell receptor beta chains from one specimen sequenced in a study of OX40 agonist ivuxolimab in advanced cancers. Sequencing was performed with immunoSEQ multiplex PCR; in TCRdb, only in-frame clones are kept and a portion is missing. Here the sample spans 42,000 or so clones, around four fifths being singletons. The specimen was CD4+ or CD8+ T cells sorted from blood, collected in a trial of the OX40 agonist ivuxolimab. These receptors originate from an adult with an advanced solid tumor such as melanoma, head and neck, liver or kidney cancer.

The gene calls are TRBV9 and TRBJ2-1, with TRBD2 matching over 8 bases. With 3 bases clipped from V and 10 bases from J, the junction kept 9 bases outside the gene matches. The CDR3 runs 14 residues. Per germline, CDR1 SGDLS and CDR2 YYNGEE. CDR3 loop: CASSARISGTEQFF. CDR3 nucleotide sequence: TGTGCCAGCAGCGCAAGAATTAGCGGGACGGAGCAGTTCTTC.

The gene calls are TRBV5-1 and TRBJ2-1; 10 nucleotides align to TRBD2. CDR1 and CDR2 from the germline V gene are SGHRS and YFSETQ. CDR3 size: 16 residues. Germline trimming cut 4 bases from V and 5 bases from J; bases unmatched to any gene: 9. The CDR3 protein is CASSRTGTSVDNEQFF. The CDR3 DNA reads TGCGCCAGCAGCAGAACCGGGACTAGCGTAGACAATGAGCAGTTCTTC. Based on the CDR3 plus reference TRBV5-1 and TRBJ2-1, the full variable domain is KAGVTQTPRYLIKTRGQQVTLSCSPISGHRSVSWYQQTPGQGLQFLFEYFSETQRNKGNFPGRFSGRQFSNSRSEMNVSTLELGDSALYLCASSRTGTSVDNEQFFGPGTRLTVL.

This rearrangement joins TRBV2 to TRBJ1-5; D gene ambiguous. Germline V gene lookup returns CDR1 SNHLY and CDR2 FYNNEI. Trimming left V 6 bases short and J 5 bases short, with 11 bases between. The CDR3 runs 13 residues. The CDR3 loop is CASRGDTDQPQHF. CDR3 nucleotide sequence: TGTGCCAGCAGGGGAGACACTGATCAGCCCCAGCATTTT.

CDR3 sequence reads: CSVADRGGNQPQHF. CDR3 nucleotide sequence: TGCAGCGTGGCCGACAGGGGTGGCAATCAGCCCCAGCATTTT. V and J are TRBV29-1 and TRBJ1-5, with 8 positions matching TRBD1. Germline CDR1 and CDR2: SQVTM and ANQGSEA. V shed 6 bases and J 2 bases; nucleotides not matched to a gene: 6. The CDR3 has 14 residues.

The chain joins TRBV29-1 to TRBJ2-3; 8 bases align to TRBD2. V trimming: 4 bases; J trimming: 8 bases; junction bases outside the gene matches: 8. Germline V gene sequence: CDR1 SQVTM, CDR2 ANQGSEA. The CDR3 loop spans 13 amino acids. The CDR3 nucleotides are TGCAGCGTTGCGGGACTAGACGCGGTTACGCAGTATTTT. Translation gives CSVAGLDAVTQYF.

V gene TRBV5-1 combines with J gene TRBJ2-2, with D perhaps being TRBD1 or TRBD2 (5 bases each). This CDR3 is built from 17 residues. Trimming took off 4 bases at V and 0 bases at J, with 16 bases between the two ends. Germline lookup yields CDR1 SGHRS and CDR2 YFSETQ. As DNA, the CDR3 is TGCGCCAGCAGCCCCTTAGCCGGGGCAGCGAACACCGGGGAGCTGTTTTTT. It codes for CASSPLAGAANTGELFF.

The rearrangement uses TRBV27 and TRBJ2-1; 12 bases are a match to TRBD1. Trimming removed 2 bases from V and 6 bases from J; junction bases left unmatched: 8. Germline loops: CDR1 MNHEY, CDR2 SMNVEV (reference sequence). CDR3 size: 17 residues. The CDR3 DNA follows: TGTGCCAGCAGTTTAACCCCGGGACAGGGGGCCCCCAATGAGCAGTTCTTC. It yields the protein CASSLTPGQGAPNEQFF.

This chain links TRBV19 with TRBJ2-7; no clear D. Germline V gives CDR1 LNHDA, CDR2 SQIVND (reference sequence). The CDR3 runs to 10 residues. V was pared by 9 bases and J by 6 bases, with 9 bases between. CDR3 sequence (DNA): TGTGCCAGGCGAGGTGCCGAGCAGTACGTC. Translated, it gives CARRGAEQYV.

J is TRBJ2-1 and V is TRBV4-2; D gene uncertain. The CDR3 contains 16 residues. Germline assignment: CDR1 LGHNA and CDR2 YNFKEQ. Deletions cut 1 base from V and 10 bases from J, with 20 bases between. CDR3 protein: CASSQAAVPSAVEQFF. The CDR3 region has the DNA TGTGCCAGCAGCCAAGCTGCCGTTCCTTCGGCTGTGGAGCAGTTCTTC.

The chain links TRBV5-1 to TRBJ2-7; D is unclear. Germline V gene data show CDR1 as SGHRS and CDR2 as YFSETQ. V shed 1 base and J shed 0 bases, with 8 bases lying between them. The CDR3 is 14 amino acids. The CDR3, as DNA: TGCGCCAGCAGCTTGATTGCAGACTCCTACGAGCAGTACTTC. Amino acids: CASSLIADSYEQYF.

The chain has TRBV5-1 and TRBJ1-2; TRBD1 matches at 9 bases. This CDR3 is built from 14 residues. Germline CDR1 SGHRS, CDR2 YFSETQ. V lost 6 bases to trimming and J lost 5 bases; unmatched junction nucleotides: 8. The DNA of the CDR3 is TGCGCCAGCAACACGGGACAGGGAGGATATGGCTACACCTTC. Its protein is CASNTGQGGYGYTF.

This chain links TRBV5-8 with TRBJ1-2, with D possibly matching TRBD1 (5 bases). The CDR3 covers 12 residues. The germline gives CDR1 SGHTS, CDR2 YDEGEE. The V and J ends lost 4 bases and 3 bases respectively, with 7 bases between them. The chain's CDR3 is CASSRGDYGYTF. DNA of the CDR3: TGTGCCAGCAGCCGGGGGGACTATGGCTACACCTTC.

The rearrangement joins TRBV19 to TRBJ1-5, with no clear D. V lost 9 bases, J lost 0 bases, and 12 bases lay in between. The CDR3 covers 14 residues. Germline-derived CDR1 and CDR2 are LNHDA and SQIVND (reference sequence). CDR3 DNA: TGTGCCAGCGGACGGGCTTATAGCAATCAGCCCCAGCATTTT. Protein product: CASGRAYSNQPQHF.

Concerning this clone: Compared with germline, one end of the junction differs, possibly owing to a read error. The genes are TRBV18 and TRBJ2-5; D remains ambiguous. The germline gives CDR1 KGHSH, CDR2 LQKENI. This CDR3 is built from 12 residues. CDR3 coding DNA: TGTGCCAGCTCACCGGGTATGGGCCGGAGCCACTTC. This encodes CASSPGMGRSHF.

V usage is TRBV18 and J usage is TRBJ1-5; weak D call: TRBD1 (5 bases). Germline values: CDR1 KGHSH, CDR2 LQKENI. The CDR3 is 15 amino acids. Trimming removed 3 bases at V and 5 bases at J, with 14 bases between. The CDR3, as DNA: TGTGCCAGCTCACCGGGGAGGGGAGACTATCAGCCCCAGCATTTT. It specifies CASSPGRGDYQPQHF.

J is TRBJ1-2 and V is TRBV16; 8 bases agree with TRBD1. The V and J ends lost 2 bases and 4 bases, in that order; junction bases with no gene match: 0. The germline CDR1 and CDR2 sequences are KGHSY and FQNENV. The CDR3 covers 13 residues. In DNA form, the CDR3 reads TGTGCCAGCAGCCAAACAGGGGGCTATGGCTACACCTTC. Its translation is CASSQTGGYGYTF.

The chain links TRBV11-3 to TRBJ2-2, with no clear D. CDR1 is SGHNT, CDR2 YENEEA, per germline. The CDR3 covers 14 residues. Trimming shortened V by 0 bases and J by 2 bases, and 4 bases separated the two germline ends. CDR3 amino acids: CASSLDRNTGELFF. CDR3 in DNA: TGTGCCAGCAGCTTAGATCGCAACACCGGGGAGCTGTTTTTT.

The chain couples TRBV5-1 to TRBJ2-7, with 7 positions matching TRBD2. The CDR3 loop spans 15 amino acids. Germline values: CDR1 SGHRS, CDR2 YFSETQ. After removal of 4 bases from V and 2 bases from J, the junction contained 9 bases not matched to a gene. The CDR3 reads CASSPMAGEAYEQYF. The DNA of the CDR3 is TGCGCCAGCAGCCCCATGGCGGGAGAGGCCTACGAGCAGTACTTC.

The chain joins TRBV5-6 to TRBJ1-1; 7 positions match TRBD1. The CDR3 is made up of 14 amino acids. Germline values: CDR1 SGHDT, CDR2 YYEEEE. With V trimmed by 4 bases and J by 3 bases, 6 bases remained unmatched. The chain's CDR3 is CASSQGDRDTEAFF. In DNA form, the CDR3 reads TGTGCCAGCAGCCAAGGGGACAGAGACACTGAAGCTTTCTTT. The variable domain in full, completed from reference TRBV5-6 and TRBJ1-1, reads DAGVTQSPTHLIKTRGQQVTLRCSPKSGHDTVSWYQQALGQGPQFIFQYYEEEERQRGNFPDRFSGHQFPNYSSELNVNALLLGDSALYLCASSQGDRDTEAFFGQGTRLTVV.

The chain recombines TRBV6-5 with TRBJ2-5; D is ambiguous. V was cut by 0 bases and J by 3 bases, with 11 bases left in between. Germline lookup yields CDR1 MNHEY and CDR2 SVGAGI. The CDR3 is 15 residues long. The CDR3 loop is CASSYSPEQKETQYF. The CDR3 DNA reads TGTGCCAGCAGTTACTCGCCGGAACAAAAAGAGACCCAGTACTTC.

In nucleotides, the CDR3 is TGCGCCAGCACCCCAGAGGGGGGGGCGGGATTTCTATTGAGCACAGATACGCAGTATTTT. Its protein product is CASTPEGGAGFLLSTDTQYF. This chain uses TRBV4-1 with TRBJ2-3; tentatively, D is TRBD2 (7 bases). Germline V lookup: CDR1 MGHRA, CDR2 YSYEKL. CDR3 length equals 20 residues. The V end was cut by 7 bases, the J end by 0 bases, with 29 bases between.

The chain combines TRBV7-3 with TRBJ1-1; D remains unclear. The CDR3 is made up of 13 amino acids. The V end lost 0 bases, the J end lost 4 bases, and 6 bases lay between the germline ends. Per germline, CDR1 SGHTA and CDR2 FQGTGA. CDR3 protein: CASSLTPVTEAFF. For the CDR3, the DNA is TGTGCCAGCAGCTTAACGCCCGTCACTGAAGCTTTCTTT. Together with reference TRBV7-3 and TRBJ1-1, the CDR3 gives the full variable domain: GAGVSQTPSNKVTEKGKYVELRCDPISGHTALYWYRQSLGQGPEFLIYFQGTGAADDSGLPNDRFFAVRPEGSVSTLKIQRTERGDSAVYLCASSLTPVTEAFFGQGTRLTVV.

V is TRBV9 and J is TRBJ2-7; TRBD2 matches at 9 bases. Germline V gene sequence: CDR1 SGDLS, CDR2 YYNGEE. The CDR3 totals 16 residues. The V segment lost 3 bases and the J segment 5 bases; nucleotides outside the gene matches: 12. CDR3 protein: CASSGNSGRAFDEQYF. As DNA, the CDR3 is TGTGCCAGCAGCGGAAATAGCGGGAGAGCTTTCGACGAGCAGTACTTC.